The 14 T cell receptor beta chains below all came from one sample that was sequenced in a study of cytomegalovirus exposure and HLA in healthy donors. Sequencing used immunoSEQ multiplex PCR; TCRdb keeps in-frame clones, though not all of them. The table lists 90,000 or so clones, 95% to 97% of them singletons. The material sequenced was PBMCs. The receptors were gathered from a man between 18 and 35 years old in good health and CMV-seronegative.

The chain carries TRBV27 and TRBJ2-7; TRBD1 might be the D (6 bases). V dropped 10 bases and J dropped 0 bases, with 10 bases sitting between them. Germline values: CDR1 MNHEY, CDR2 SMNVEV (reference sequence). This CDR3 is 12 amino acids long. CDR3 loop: CATGQSSYEQYF. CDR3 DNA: TGTGCCACCGGACAGAGCTCCTACGAGCAGTACTTC.

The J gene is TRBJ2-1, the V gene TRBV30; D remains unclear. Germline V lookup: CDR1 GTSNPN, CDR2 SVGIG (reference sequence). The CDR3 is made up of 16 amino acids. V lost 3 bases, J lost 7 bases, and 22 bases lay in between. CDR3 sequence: CAWRSGSYQTRNEQFF. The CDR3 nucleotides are TGTGCCTGGAGATCGGGTAGCTACCAGACTCGGAATGAGCAGTTCTTC.

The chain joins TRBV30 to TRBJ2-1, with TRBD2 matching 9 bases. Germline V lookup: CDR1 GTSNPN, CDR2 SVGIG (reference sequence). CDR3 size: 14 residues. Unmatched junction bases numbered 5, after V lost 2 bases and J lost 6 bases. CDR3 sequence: CAWSPGLAFNEQFF. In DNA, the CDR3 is TGTGCCTGGAGTCCGGGACTAGCCTTCAATGAGCAGTTCTTC.

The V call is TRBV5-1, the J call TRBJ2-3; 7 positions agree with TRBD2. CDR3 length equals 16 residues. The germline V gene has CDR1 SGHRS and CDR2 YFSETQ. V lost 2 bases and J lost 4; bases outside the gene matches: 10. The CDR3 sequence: CASSLLLARGSDTQYF. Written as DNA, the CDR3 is TGCGCCAGCAGCTTACTACTAGCGCGCGGGTCAGATACGCAGTATTTT.

CDR3 residues: CASSNAMSATDTQYF. The CDR3 DNA reads as TGTGCCAGCAGCAACGCGATGTCCGCCACAGATACGCAGTATTTT. The chain recombines TRBV27 with TRBJ2-3; D is unclear. The CDR3 runs 15 residues. Germline values: CDR1 MNHEY, CDR2 SMNVEV (reference sequence). V was cut by 6 bases and J by 2 bases, with 15 bases left in between.

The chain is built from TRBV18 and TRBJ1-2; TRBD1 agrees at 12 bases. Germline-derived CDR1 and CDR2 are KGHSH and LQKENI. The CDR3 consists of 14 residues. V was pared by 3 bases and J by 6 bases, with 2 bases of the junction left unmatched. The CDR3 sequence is CASSPGTGGNGYTF. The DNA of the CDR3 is TGTGCCAGCTCACCCGGGACAGGGGGCAATGGCTACACCTTC.

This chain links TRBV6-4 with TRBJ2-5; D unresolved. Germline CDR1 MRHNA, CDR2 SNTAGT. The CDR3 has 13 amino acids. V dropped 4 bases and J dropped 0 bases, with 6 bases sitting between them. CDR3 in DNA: TGTGCCAGCAGTGCTGACTACCAAGAGACCCAGTACTTC. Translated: CASSADYQETQYF.

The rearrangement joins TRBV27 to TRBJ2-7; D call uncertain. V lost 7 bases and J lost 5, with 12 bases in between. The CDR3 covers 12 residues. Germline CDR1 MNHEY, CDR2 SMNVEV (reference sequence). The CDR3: CASTTAVDEQYF. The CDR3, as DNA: TGTGCCAGCACCACTGCTGTGGACGAGCAGTACTTC.

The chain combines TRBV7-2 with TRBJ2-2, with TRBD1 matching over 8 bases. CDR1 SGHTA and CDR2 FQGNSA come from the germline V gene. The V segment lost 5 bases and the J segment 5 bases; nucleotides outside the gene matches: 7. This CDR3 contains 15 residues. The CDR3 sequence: CASSPRTGRTGELFF. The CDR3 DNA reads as TGTGCCAGCAGCCCTAGGACAGGGCGGACCGGGGAGCTGTTTTTT.

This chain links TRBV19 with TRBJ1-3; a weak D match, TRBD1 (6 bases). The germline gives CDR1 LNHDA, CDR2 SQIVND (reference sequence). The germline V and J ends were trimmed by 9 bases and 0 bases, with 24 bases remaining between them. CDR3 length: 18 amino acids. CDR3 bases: TGTGCCAGCATACCCTTCTTGGGGGGGCTTAACTCTGGAAACACCATATATTTT. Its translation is CASIPFLGGLNSGNTIYF.

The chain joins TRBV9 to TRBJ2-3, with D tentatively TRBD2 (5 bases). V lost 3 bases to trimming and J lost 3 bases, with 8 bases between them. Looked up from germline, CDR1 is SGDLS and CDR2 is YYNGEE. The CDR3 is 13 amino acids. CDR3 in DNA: TGTGCCAGCAGCGGGAGGACGACAGATACGCAGTATTTT. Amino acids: CASSGRTTDTQYF.

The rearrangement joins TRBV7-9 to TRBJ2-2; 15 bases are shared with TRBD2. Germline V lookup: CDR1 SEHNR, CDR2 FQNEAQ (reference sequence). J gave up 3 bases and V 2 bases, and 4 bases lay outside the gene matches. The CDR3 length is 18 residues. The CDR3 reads CASSLMRTSGRDTGELFF. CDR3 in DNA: TGTGCCAGCAGCTTAATGCGGACTAGCGGGAGGGACACCGGGGAGCTGTTTTTT.

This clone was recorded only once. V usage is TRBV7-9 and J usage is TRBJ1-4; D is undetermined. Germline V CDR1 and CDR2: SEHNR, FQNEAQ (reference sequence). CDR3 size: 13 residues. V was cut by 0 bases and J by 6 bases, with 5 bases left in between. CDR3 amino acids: CASSLASDEKLFF. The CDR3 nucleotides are TGTGCCAGCAGCTTAGCTTCGGATGAAAAACTGTTTTTT. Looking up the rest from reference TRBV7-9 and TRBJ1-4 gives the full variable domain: DTGVSQNPRHKITKRGQNVTFRCDPISEHNRLYWYRQTLGQGPEFLTYFQNEAQLEKSRLLSDRFSAERPKGSFSTLEIQRTEQGDSAMYLCASSLASDEKLFFGSGTQLSVL.

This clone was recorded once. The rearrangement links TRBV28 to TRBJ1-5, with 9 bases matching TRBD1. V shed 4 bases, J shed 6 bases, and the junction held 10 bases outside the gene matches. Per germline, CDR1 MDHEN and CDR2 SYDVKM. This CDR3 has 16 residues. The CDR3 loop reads CASSSDRGKIGQPQHF. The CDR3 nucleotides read TGTGCCAGCAGTTCAGACAGGGGGAAGATCGGTCAGCCCCAGCATTTT.